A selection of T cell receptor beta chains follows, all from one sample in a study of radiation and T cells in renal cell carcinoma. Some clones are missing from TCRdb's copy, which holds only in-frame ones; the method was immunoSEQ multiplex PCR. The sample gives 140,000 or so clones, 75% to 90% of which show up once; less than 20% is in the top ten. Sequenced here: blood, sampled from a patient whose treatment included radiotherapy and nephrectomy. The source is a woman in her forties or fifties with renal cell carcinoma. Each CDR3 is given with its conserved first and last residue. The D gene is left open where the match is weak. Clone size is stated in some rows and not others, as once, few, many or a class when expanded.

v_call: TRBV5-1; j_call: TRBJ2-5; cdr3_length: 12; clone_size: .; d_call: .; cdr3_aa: CASSLAQETQYF
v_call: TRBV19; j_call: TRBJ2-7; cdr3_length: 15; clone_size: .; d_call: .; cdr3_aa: CASSIDLRRGVRQYF
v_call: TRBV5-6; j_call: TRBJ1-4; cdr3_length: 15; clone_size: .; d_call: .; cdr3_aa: CASSLVGSTNEKLFF
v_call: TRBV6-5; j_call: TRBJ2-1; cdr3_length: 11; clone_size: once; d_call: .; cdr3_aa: CASSFYNEQFF
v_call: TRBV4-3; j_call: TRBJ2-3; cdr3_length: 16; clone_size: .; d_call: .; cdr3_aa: CASSQERLVTTDTQYF
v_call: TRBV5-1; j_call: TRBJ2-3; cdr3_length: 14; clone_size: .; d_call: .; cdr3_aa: CASRYGESTDTQYF
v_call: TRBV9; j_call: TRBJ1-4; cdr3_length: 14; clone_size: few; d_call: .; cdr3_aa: CASSEQPTNEKLFF
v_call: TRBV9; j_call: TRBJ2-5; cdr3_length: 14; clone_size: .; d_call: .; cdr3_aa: CASSVAGEGETQYF
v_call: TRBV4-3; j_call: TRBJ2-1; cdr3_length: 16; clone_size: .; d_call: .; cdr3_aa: CASSQDPPSSYNEQFF
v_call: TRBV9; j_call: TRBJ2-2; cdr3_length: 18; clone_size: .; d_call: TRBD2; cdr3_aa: CASSVDGSGRAGTGELFF
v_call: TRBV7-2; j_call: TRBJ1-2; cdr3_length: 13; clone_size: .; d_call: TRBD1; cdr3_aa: CASSFLTGQGYTF
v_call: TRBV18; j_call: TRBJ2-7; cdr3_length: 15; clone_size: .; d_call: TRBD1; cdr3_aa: CASSVMGQGSYEQYF
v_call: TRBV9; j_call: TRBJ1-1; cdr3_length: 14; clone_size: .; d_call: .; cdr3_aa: CASSAYAGNTEAFF
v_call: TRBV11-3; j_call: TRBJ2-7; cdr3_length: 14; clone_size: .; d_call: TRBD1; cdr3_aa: CASSFGTGTYEQYF
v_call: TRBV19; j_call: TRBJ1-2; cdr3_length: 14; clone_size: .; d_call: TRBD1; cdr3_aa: CASSIPQGLDGYTF
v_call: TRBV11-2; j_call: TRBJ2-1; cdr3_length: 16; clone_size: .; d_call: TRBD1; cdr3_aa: CASSLARQGGENEQFF
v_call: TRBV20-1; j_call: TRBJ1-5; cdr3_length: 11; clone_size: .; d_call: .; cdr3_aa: CSAARYQPQHF
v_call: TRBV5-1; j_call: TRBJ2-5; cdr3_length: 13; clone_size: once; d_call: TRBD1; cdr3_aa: CASSRTGKETQYF
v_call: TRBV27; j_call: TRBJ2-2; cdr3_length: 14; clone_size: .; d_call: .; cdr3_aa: CASSFWGLPGELFF
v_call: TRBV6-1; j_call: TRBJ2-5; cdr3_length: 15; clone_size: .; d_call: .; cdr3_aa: CASSEDGKGWETQYF
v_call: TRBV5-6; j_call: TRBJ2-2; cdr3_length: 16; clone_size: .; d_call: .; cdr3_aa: CASSADPGGATGELFF
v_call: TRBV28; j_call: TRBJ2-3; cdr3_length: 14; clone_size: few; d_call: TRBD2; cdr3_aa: CASSLSGGAGTQYF